This T cell receptor beta chain originates from a study of shared clonotypes between healthy human individuals (dated by TCRdb to the early 2020s). A note on the overall study: The cohort comprised two women and three men aged 18 to 49 years. Per donor, three plates each were used for CD4 naive and CD4 memory, two for CD8 naive, and one for CD8 memory. To estimate repertoire size and how much clonotype sharing occurs between individuals, the study deeply sequenced the blood TCR repertoires of about five healthy adults. Libraries were prepared and TCR repertoires were sequenced by different laboratories using diverse techniques, in order to increase sequencing depth and limit assay-specific biases. Between about 0.94 and 8.9 billion PBMCs per donor were obtained by leukapheresis. Here is what the overall study found, with its caveats: Naive subsets generally had larger estimated clonotype richness than memory subsets did. Clonotypes shared by all four sorted-subset donors showed higher generation probabilities than non-shared clonotypes. Rarefaction of sorted-subset datasets indicated incomplete sequencing despite the large sequencing depth. The genetic and exposure-history diversity represented was limited by the small number of donors. Sampling was restricted to blood, and TCR repertoires in tissue are likely to differ from TCR repertoires in blood. Pairwise subsampling indicated that sequencing depth was expected to affect the degree of clonotype sharing among donors. Across four donors, 5% to 6% of naive CD4, 3% to 3.5% of naive CD8, around 2.1% of memory CD4, and over 0.35% of memory CD8 clonotypes were shared.

Trimming costs V 5 bases and J 1 base, and their ends lie 15 bases apart. CDR1 and CDR2 are read off the germline V gene (reference sequence) as MNHEY and SMNVEV. The CDR3 measures 15 amino acids from cysteine to phenylalanine. Kept here is only the CDR3 DNA, which spans 45 bases and is read in frame from base 1. TCR CDR3 regions were amplified from genomic DNA by multiplex PCR using the deep immunoSEQ assay. Genomic DNA extracted from each cell subset was distributed evenly over all wells of several immunoSEQ 96-well plates, and each plate served as one replicate. For sorted subsets, approximately 190 ng genomic DNA, equal to 30,000 or so T cell genomes, was loaded into each replicate PCR. Purified libraries were measured with a Qubit 3.0 fluorometer, size-checked on a Bioanalyzer 2100, and measured again with the KAPA Library Quantification kit. A separate single-read 150-cycle Illumina NextSeq 550 flow cell was used to sequence each immunoSEQ 96-well plate. On the study's bioinformatics: Because only junctional sequences without quality scores were contained in the immunoSEQ output, filtering matching that applied to full-length reads could not be performed. To assign V/J genes and CDR3, sequences were annotated against IMGT germline references using PyIR, a Python wrapper for IgBLAST v1.9. Reads with weak V/J assignments (E-value above 1e-6), missing CDR3, stop codons, out-of-frame junctions, or ambiguous translated residues were removed. A V3J clonotype was defined by an identical inferred V gene, J gene, and CDR3 amino acid sequence. Percentage overlap between repertoires was computed as shared unique clonotypes divided by the size of the smaller repertoire. Repertoire richness was assessed with RTK rarefaction, the Chao1 estimator, and Recon v2.1 estimates of unobserved clonotypes. OLGA was used to compute generation probabilities for all TCRbeta clonotypes that the gDNA method yielded from a few donors. The table was pulled from immuneACCESS by TCRdb, which kept in-frame rearrangements only. Such tables lose some clones; where checked, under half of the loss comes from unresolved V genes, and the rest has no known cause. The DNA was the basis for D and trimming; V, J and clone size are from that table. Recorded for this sample are fewer than 1 million clones; roughly 96% of them occurred a single time. In total, the top ten clones hold about 0.25% of the sample.

With regard to this clone: This clone's antigen is unknown. No much larger clone exists at a distance of one base, and base qualities are not known.

CD8 naive samples were obtained by positive selection for CCR7 among CD45RO-negative cells, yielding a CD45RA+CCR7+ population from which TemRA cells were excluded. The donors were healthy, HIV-negative adults with no recently reported acute infections or vaccinations. Only Caucasian adults living in Nashville, Tennessee, USA were represented among the donors. Blood was obtained by leukapheresis, after which PBMCs were separated by Ficoll-Histopaque density gradient centrifugation and cryopreserved in liquid nitrogen vapor phase. Purity and quantity of every magnetically sorted T cell population were checked by analytical flow cytometry. Each sorted fraction had its genomic DNA isolated and then quantified by UV absorbance on a Nanodrop 2000c.

This sequence originates from a man aged 25-40 years in good health. The sequence links TRBV27 to TRBJ2-7, with the D gene not confidently named. Sequenced input: naive CD8+ T cells sorted from blood. This specimen's cell subset or site label, per the study, means: CD45RA+CCR7+. The DNA is as follows: TGTGCCAGCAGTCCCGGACCCAATCCTTCCTACGAGCAGTACTTC. Translated, it gives CASSPGPNPSYEQYF.